This T cell receptor beta chain derives from a study of identical twins (dated by TCRdb to between 2015 and 2016). A note on the overall study: The study deep-sequenced TCR alpha and beta repertoires from monozygotic twins, unrelated adults of various ages and cord blood to test whether fetal clonotypes persist. To rule out contamination, the twin experiments were replicated at different times with different library preparation protocols.

CDR1 and CDR2, looked up from the germline V gene, are MNHEY and SVGEGT. V has 0 bases trimmed and J has 4 bases trimmed; junction bases matching no gene number 5. Including cysteine and phenylalanine, the CDR3 has 15 amino acids. Kept here is only the CDR3 DNA, which spans 45 bases and is read in frame from base 1. As regards this clonotype: It has no known antigen specificity. Base qualities are not at hand, and no much larger clone is one base apart.

Points the paper makes about the study in general: Recombination models systematically underestimated out-of-frame TCR alpha sharing in monozygotic twins but agreed with sharing between unrelated individuals. Fewer insertions were carried by abundant cord blood beta clonotypes, a similar but weaker trend appeared in young adult naive repertoires, and no such trend appeared in memory repertoires. Compared with coincidental sharing between unrelated individuals, an excess of low generation-probability sequences was observed among out-of-frame TCR alpha sequences shared between twins. The excess sharing between twins in beta out-of-frame sequences was weaker because fewer shared sequences reduced the signal-to-noise ratio. Invariant T cells such as MAIT and iNKT could partly confound zero-insertion analyses, though diverse VJ usage argued against this for most clonotypes. Because the same donors could not be followed over many years, conclusions were based on cross-sectional statistical analysis.

Library preparation employed 5' RACE. Sequencing took place on an Illumina HiSeq 2000. Template switching added a universal primer binding site, and the final cDNA carried a unique molecular identifier that allowed TCR cDNA molecules to be counted accurately. Specific primers in the conserved constant-segment region were used to synthesize first-strand cDNA for the TCR alpha and beta chains. To control for contamination, every cDNA library carried two barcodes: a SMART-Mk sample barcode plus Illumina barcodes. TruSeq adapter sequences and Illumina sample barcodes were added in two successive PCR steps. The Illumina HiSeq platform was used with custom primers to sequence TCR alpha and beta cDNA libraries. On the authors' methods: Raw reads were processed with MiGEC to extract unique molecular identifiers, and MiXCR was used to determine CDR3 positions. For each individual, recombination models were inferred using an EM algorithm with the repgenHMM and IGoR tools. The tcR package in R was used for shared clonotype analysis, with sharing normalized by the product of cloneset sizes. To study raw recombination without the effects of thymic and clonal selection, out-of-frame nonproductive sequences were analyzed. TCRdb took the public reads, trimmed them with fastp at Q25, ran MiXCR for clone calling and kept in-frame beta chains. Identical CDR3 proteins give one entry, which carries the most common genes and DNA. TCRdb's processing, not the authors', yielded these V and J calls. The sample table records about 890,000 distinct CDR3 sequences; around 12% of these occur just once. Of the sample, about 1.6% is held by the ten largest clones.

Only healthy Caucasian donors were included. Three pairs of female monozygotic twins, all aged roughly 18 to 30 years, made up the twin cohort. The RNA used for TCR libraries was isolated from peripheral blood mononuclear cells. These data were likewise used in another study, on yellow fever vaccine responses in identical twins. The second paper states: According to the authors, the vaccine-induced T cell response in identical twins seemed to be partly convergent and partly specific to each individual. In the study, vaccine-responding T cell clones were precisely tracked in identical twins.

Sample: PBMCs. The clonotype comes from a woman in her late teens or twenties in good health. This sequence uses TRBV6-2 or TRBV6-3 and TRBJ2-7, with 8 junctional bases fitting TRBD1. The DNA sequence follows: TGTGCCAGCAGTTACTCTCCGACAGGGGCTTACGAGCAGTACTTC. Translated, this is CASSYSPTGAYEQYF.